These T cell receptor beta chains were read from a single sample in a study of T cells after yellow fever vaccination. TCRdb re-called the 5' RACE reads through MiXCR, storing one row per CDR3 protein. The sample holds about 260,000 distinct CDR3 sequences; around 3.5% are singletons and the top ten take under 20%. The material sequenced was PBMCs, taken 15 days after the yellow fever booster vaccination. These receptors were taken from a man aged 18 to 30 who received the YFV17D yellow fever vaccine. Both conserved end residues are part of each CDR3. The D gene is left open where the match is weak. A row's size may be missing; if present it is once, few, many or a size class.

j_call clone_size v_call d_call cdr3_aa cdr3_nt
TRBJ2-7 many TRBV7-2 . CASSLGQSREQYF TGTGCCAGCAGCTTAGGGCAGTCCCGCGAGCAGTACTTC
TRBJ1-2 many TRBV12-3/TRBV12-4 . CASTEAQTLNYGYTF TGTGCCAGCACCGAAGCTCAGACGCTTAACTATGGCTACACCTTC
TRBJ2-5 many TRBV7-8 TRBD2 CASSWGRSTSGGKETQYF TGTGCCAGCAGCTGGGGGCGGTCTACTAGCGGGGGAAAAGAGACCCAGTACTTC
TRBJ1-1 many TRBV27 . CASSSRSEAFF TGTGCCAGCAGTTCCCGGTCTGAAGCTTTCTTT
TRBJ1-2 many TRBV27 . CASSSPTRGRAYGYTF TGTGCCAGCAGTTCTCCCACCCGGGGGCGTGCGTATGGCTACACCTTC
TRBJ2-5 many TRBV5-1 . CASSGTSAGETQYF TGCGCCAGCAGCGGGACCTCGGCCGGGGAGACCCAGTACTTC
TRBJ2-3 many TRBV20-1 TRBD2 CSAVGLGTDTQYF TGCAGTGCTGTGGGACTAGGGACAGATACGCAGTATTTT
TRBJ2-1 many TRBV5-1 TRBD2 CASSSWTSGGVREFF TGCGCCAGCAGCTCCTGGACTAGCGGGGGGGTAAGGGAGTTCTTC
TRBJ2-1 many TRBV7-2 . CASSFGGASEQFF TGTGCCAGCAGCTTTGGGGGGGCTAGTGAGCAGTTCTTC
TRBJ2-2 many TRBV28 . CASSSTYPVIRNPGELFF TGTGCCAGCAGTTCAACATACCCCGTGATCAGAAATCCCGGGGAGCTGTTTTTT
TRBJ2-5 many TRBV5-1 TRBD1 CASSTPGQDGAQYF TGCGCCAGCAGCACGCCGGGACAGGACGGGGCCCAGTACTTC
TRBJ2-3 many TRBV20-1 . CSGRGGSTDTQYF TGCAGCGGACGGGGCGGGAGCACAGATACGCAGTATTTT
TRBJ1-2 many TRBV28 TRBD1 CASSAATQTGINYGYTF TGTGCCAGCAGTGCCGCTACTCAGACAGGGATCAACTATGGCTACACCTTC
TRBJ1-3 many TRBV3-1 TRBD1 CASSQTRGTGGNTIYF TGTGCCAGCAGCCAAACGCGCGGGACAGGGGGAAACACCATATATTTT
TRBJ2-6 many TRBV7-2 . CASSLTTISGANVLTF TGTGCCAGCAGCTTAACGACAATATCTGGGGCCAACGTCCTGACTTTC
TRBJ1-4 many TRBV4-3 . CASSQVRTVNEKLFF TGCGCCAGCAGCCAAGTCCGAACAGTCAATGAAAAACTGTTTTTT
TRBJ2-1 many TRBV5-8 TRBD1 CASSSGTGVYSEQFF TGTGCCAGCAGCTCGGGGACAGGGGTGTACAGTGAGCAGTTCTTC
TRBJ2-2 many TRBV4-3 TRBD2 CASSQEGGAGELFF TGCGCCAGCAGCCAAGAGGGAGGGGCCGGGGAGCTGTTTTTT
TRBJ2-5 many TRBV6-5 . CASRAKWEIQETQYF TGTGCCAGCAGAGCTAAGTGGGAGATACAAGAGACCCAGTACTTC
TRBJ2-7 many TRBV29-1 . CSVQTGDSYEQYF TGCAGCGTTCAGACGGGGGACTCCTACGAGCAGTACTTC
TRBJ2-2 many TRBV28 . CASRVRFGRTTGELFF TGTGCCAGCAGAGTAAGGTTTGGCAGAACCACCGGGGAGCTGTTTTTT
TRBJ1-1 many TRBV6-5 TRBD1 CASSPFLIWTGNTEAFF TGTGCCAGCAGTCCGTTCTTGATTTGGACAGGGAACACTGAAGCTTTCTTT
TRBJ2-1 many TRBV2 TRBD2 CASSATSGGNNEQFF TGTGCCAGCAGTGCAACTAGCGGGGGAAACAATGAGCAGTTCTTC
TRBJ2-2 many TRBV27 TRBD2 CASRLRGGLTGELFF TGTGCCAGCAGGTTGCGGGGGGGCCTCACCGGGGAGCTGTTTTTT
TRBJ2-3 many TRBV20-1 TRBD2 CSARASGVAAVTDTQYF TGCAGTGCTAGAGCTAGCGGGGTCGCGGCCGTCACAGATACGCAGTATTTT
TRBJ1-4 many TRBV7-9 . CASSAPASGLATNEKLFF TGTGCCAGCAGCGCTCCGGCCTCCGGGTTAGCAACTAATGAAAAACTGTTTTTT
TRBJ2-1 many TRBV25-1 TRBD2 CATSGLVWNEQFF TGTGCCACCTCGGGACTAGTCTGGAATGAGCAGTTCTTC
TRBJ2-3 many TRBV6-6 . CASSRQGLRTDTQYF TGTGCCAGCAGTCGTCAGGGTCTGCGCACAGATACGCAGTATTTT
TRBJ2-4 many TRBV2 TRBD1 CASSGLGGRAKNIQYF TGTGCCAGCAGTGGGCTAGGGGGCCGAGCCAAAAACATTCAGTACTTC
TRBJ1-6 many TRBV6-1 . CASGASRAYSSSHSPLHF TGTGCCAGCGGGGCGTCCCGGGCCTACTCATCCAGCCATTCACCCCTCCACTTT
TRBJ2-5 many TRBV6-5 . CASSRQSGRETQYF TGTGCCAGCAGTCGGCAAAGCGGGCGGGAGACCCAGTACTTC
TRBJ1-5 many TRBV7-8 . CASSLSGGGWKPQHF TGTGCCAGCAGCTTATCGGGGGGAGGGTGGAAGCCCCAGCATTTT
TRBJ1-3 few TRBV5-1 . CASSLDRPDSGNTIYF TGCGCCAGCAGCTTGGACAGGCCAGACTCTGGAAACACCATATATTTT
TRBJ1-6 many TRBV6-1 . CASSEAGWGSPLHF TGTGCCAGCAGTGAAGCAGGGTGGGGGTCACCCCTCCACTTT
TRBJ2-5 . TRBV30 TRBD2 CAWSNDMRGGLAQYF TGTGCCTGGAGTAACGACATGCGGGGGGGCTTAGCCCAGTACTTC
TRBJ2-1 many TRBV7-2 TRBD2 CASSLVGAGGYNEQFF TGTGCCAGCAGCTTAGTTGGAGCGGGGGGTTACAATGAGCAGTTCTTC
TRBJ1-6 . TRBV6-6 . CASSYEGSSPLHF TGTGCCAGCAGTTACGAAGGGAGTTCACCCCTCCACTTT
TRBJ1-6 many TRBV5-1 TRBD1 CASSSDREYNSPLHF TGCGCCAGCAGCTCGGACAGGGAATACAATTCACCCCTCCACTTT
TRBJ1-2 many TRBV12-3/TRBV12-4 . CASSLAQSGTGGSPRYGYTF TGTGCCAGCAGTTTAGCGCAGTCAGGCACGGGGGGGTCCCCCCGGTATGGCTACACCTTC
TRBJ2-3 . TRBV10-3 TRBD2 CAISTSGDTDTQYF TGTGCCATCAGTACTAGCGGGGACACAGATACGCAGTATTTT
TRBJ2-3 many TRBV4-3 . CASSQDGSRDTQYF TGCGCCAGCAGCCAAGACGGTTCAAGAGATACGCAGTATTTT
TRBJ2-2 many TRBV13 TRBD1 CASSHRDRGPTGELFF TGTGCCAGCAGCCACCGGGACAGGGGGCCCACCGGGGAGCTGTTTTTT
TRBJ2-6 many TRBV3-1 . CASKRRGLDTTSGANVLTF TGTGCCAGCAAGAGGAGGGGACTCGACACCACCTCTGGGGCCAACGTCCTGACTTTC
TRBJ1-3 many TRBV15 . CATSRDSVAAGNTIYF TGTGCCACCAGCAGAGATTCGGTGGCAGCTGGAAACACCATATATTTT
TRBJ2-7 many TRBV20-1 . CSAVPGRDIEQYF TGCAGTGCGGTCCCGGGACGGGACATCGAGCAGTACTTC
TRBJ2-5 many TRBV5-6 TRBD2 CASSTTRGGETQYF TGTGCCAGCAGTACCACGCGGGGGGGGGAGACCCAGTACTTC
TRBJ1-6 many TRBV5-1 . CASSLPGLNSPLHF TGCGCCAGCAGCTTGCCGGGGTTGAACTCACCCCTCCACTTT
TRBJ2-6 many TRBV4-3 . CASSQDRGVGTGANVLTF TGCGCCAGCAGCCAGGACAGAGGTGTTGGTACTGGGGCCAACGTCCTGACTTTC
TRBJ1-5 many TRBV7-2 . CASSPLGRPQHF TGTGCCAGCAGCCCGTTGGGTCGGCCCCAGCATTTT
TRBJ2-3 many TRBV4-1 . CASSQDRGSTDTQYF TGCGCCAGCAGCCAAGATCGCGGGAGCACAGATACGCAGTATTTT
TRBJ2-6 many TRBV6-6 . CASSYKWAGLPKFSSGANVLTF TGTGCCAGCAGTTACAAATGGGCAGGGCTTCCGAAATTTAGCTCTGGGGCCAACGTCCTGACTTTC
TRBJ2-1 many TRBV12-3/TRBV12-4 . CASSLTGPEQFF TGTGCCAGCAGTCTGACTGGGCCCGAGCAGTTCTTC
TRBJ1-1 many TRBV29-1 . CSVESSERKEAFF TGCAGCGTTGAATCGTCAGAACGGAAAGAAGCTTTCTTT
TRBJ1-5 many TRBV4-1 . CASSQGGQIDQPQHF TGCGCCAGCAGCCAAGGGGGACAAATCGATCAGCCCCAGCATTTT
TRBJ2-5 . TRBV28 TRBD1 CASSLRTGVEQETQYF TGTGCCAGCAGTTTACGGACAGGGGTAGAACAAGAGACCCAGTACTTC
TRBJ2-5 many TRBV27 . CASSFRSQETQYF TGTGCCAGCAGTTTCCGGAGCCAAGAGACCCAGTACTTC